The 3 T cell receptor beta chains below were found in one sample sequenced in a study of T cell changes during pregnancy in multiple sclerosis. Sequencing was performed with immunoSEQ multiplex PCR; in TCRdb, only in-frame clones are kept and a portion is missing. The table records nearly 70,000 clones, approximately 90% of them present only once. This sample comprised peripheral blood, obtained in the second trimester of pregnancy. The receptors shown here come from a female donor in good health, enrolled as a control in a pregnancy study.

This clone was seen just once. This chain links TRBV4-2 with TRBJ1-2, with D unresolved. The CDR3 contains 12 residues. Germline-derived CDR1 and CDR2 are LGHNA and YNFKEQ. Trimming took 0 bases from V and 8 from J, leaving 7 bases between them. The CDR3 reads CASSQESGGYTF. The CDR3 nucleotides read TGTGCCAGCAGCCAAGAATCGGGAGGCTACACCTTC.

CDR3 DNA: TGTGCCAGGGGGGCCGGGACCGACTATGGCTACACCTTC. It yields the protein CARGAGTDYGYTF. The chain has TRBV2 and TRBJ1-2; a possible D gene is TRBD1 (6 bases). The germline gives CDR1 SNHLY, CDR2 FYNNEI. Trimming pared 9 bases from V and 3 bases from J, leaving 14 bases between. This CDR3 spans 13 amino acids.

The chain joins TRBV5-1 to TRBJ2-3; maybe TRBD2 (6 bases). The V end lost 2 bases, the J end lost 3 bases, and 16 bases lay between the germline ends. This CDR3 region has 16 residues. In germline, CDR1 is SGHRS, CDR2 YFSETQ. CDR3 in DNA: TGCGCCAGCAGCTTTGCAAGGGCGGGGCCAACAGATACGCAGTATTTT. This gives the protein CASSFARAGPTDTQYF.